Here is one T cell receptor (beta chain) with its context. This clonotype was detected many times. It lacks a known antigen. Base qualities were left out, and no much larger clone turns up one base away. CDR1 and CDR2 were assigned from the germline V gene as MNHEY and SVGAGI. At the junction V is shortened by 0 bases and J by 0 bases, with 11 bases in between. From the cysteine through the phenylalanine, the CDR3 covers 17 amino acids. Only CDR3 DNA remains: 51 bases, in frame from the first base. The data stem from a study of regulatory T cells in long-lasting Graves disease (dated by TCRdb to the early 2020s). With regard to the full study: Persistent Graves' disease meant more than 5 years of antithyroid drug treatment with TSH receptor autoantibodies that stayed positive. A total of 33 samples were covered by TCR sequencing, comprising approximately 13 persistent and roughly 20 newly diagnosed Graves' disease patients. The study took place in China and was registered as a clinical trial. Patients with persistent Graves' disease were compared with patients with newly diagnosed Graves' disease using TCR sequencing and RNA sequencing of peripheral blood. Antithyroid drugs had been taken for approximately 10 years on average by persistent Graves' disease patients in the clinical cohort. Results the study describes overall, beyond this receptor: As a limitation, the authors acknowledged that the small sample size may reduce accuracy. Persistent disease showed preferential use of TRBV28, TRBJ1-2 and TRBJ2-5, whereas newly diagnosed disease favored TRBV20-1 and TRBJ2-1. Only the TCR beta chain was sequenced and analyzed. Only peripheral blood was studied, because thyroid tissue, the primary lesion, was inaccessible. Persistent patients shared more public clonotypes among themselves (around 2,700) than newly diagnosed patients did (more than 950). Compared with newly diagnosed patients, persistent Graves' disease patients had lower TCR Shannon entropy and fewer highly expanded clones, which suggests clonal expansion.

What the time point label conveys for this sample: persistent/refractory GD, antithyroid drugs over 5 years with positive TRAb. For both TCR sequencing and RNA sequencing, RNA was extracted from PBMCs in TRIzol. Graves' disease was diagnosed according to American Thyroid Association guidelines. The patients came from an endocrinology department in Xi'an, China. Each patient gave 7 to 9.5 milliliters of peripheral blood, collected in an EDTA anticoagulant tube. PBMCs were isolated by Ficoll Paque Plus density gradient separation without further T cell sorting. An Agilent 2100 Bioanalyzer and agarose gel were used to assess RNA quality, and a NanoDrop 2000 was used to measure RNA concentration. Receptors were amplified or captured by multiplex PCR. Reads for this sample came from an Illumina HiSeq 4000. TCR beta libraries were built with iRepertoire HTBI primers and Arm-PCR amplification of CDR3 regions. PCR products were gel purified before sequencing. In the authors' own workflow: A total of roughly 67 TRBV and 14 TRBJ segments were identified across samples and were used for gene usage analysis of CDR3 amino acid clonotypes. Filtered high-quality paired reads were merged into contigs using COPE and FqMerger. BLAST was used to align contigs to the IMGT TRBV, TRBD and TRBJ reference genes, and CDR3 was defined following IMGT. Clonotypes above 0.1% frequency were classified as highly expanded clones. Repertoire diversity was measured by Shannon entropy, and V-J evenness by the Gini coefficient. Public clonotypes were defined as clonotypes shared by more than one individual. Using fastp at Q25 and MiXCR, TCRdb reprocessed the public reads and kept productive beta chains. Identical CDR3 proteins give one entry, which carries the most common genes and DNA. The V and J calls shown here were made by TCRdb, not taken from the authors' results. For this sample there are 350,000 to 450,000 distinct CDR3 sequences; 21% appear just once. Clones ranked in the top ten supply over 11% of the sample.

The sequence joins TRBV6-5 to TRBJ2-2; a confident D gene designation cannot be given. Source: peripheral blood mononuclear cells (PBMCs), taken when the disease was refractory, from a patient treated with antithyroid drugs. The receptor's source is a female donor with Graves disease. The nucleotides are TGTGCCAGCAGTTACTCGTATGCCAATCCGAACACCGGGGAGCTGTTTTTT. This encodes CASSYSYANPNTGELFF.